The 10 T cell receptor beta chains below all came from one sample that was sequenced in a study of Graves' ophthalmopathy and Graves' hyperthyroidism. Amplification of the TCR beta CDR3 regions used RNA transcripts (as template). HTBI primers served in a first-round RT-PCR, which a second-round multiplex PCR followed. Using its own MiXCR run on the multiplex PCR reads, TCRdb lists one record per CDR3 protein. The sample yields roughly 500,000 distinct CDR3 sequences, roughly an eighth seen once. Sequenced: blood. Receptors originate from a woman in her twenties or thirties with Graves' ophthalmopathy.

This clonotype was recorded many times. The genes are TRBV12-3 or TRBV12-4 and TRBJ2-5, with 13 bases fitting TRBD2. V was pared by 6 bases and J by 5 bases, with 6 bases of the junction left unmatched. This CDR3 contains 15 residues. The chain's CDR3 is CASRPTSGGAETQYF. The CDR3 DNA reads TGTGCCAGCAGACCAACTAGCGGGGGGGCGGAGACCCAGTACTTC.

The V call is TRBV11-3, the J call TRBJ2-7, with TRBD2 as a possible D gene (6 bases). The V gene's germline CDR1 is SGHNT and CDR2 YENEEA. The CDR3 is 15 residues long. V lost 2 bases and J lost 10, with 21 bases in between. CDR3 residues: CASSLPGLGGGDQYF. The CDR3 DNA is TGTGCCAGCAGCTTACCGGGACTGGGGGGAGGCGATCAGTACTTC. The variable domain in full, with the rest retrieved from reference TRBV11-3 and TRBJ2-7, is EAGVVQSPRYKIIEKKQPVAFWCNPISGHNTLYWYLQNLGQGPELLIRYENEEAVDDSQLPKDRFSAERLKGVDSTLKIQPAELGDSAVYLCASSLPGLGGGDQYFGPGTRLTVT.

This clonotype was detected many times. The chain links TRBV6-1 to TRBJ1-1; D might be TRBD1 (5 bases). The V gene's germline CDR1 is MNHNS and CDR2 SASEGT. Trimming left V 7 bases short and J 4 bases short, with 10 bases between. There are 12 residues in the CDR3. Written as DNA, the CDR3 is TGTGCCAGCAATTGGGGGTTCACTGAAGCTTTCTTT. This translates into CASNWGFTEAFF.

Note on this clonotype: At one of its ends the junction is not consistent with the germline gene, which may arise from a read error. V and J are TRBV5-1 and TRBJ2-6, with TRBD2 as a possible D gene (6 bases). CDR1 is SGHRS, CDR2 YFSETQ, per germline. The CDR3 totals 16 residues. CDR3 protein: CASSLEAGSGSNVLTF. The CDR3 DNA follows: TGCGCCAGCAGCTTGGAGGCGGGGTCCGGGTCCAACGTGCTGACTTTC.

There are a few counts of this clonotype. CDR3 region: CATSRVSTDEQYF. The CDR3 DNA reads as TGTGCCACCAGCAGAGTTAGTACCGACGAGCAGTACTTC. The chain combines TRBV15 with TRBJ2-7, with D unclear. Germline V gene sequence: CDR1 LNHNV, CDR2 YYDKDF (reference sequence). The germline V and J ends were trimmed by 1 base and 5 bases, with 9 bases remaining between them. The CDR3 length is 13 residues.

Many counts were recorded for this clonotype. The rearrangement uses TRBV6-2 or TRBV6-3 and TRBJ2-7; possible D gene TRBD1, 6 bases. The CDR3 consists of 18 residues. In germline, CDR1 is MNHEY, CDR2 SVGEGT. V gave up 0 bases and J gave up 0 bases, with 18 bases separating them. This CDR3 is CASSYSRTPGTSSYEQYF. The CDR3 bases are TGTGCCAGCAGTTACTCGAGAACCCCCGGGACATCCTCCTACGAGCAGTACTTC.

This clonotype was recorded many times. DNA for the CDR3: TGTGCCAGCAGTGTGATCTCATGGGCCGGGGAGCTGTTTTTT. Amino acid sequence: CASSVISWAGELFF. The chain carries TRBV2 and TRBJ2-2; D call uncertain. Germline CDR1 reads SNHLY; CDR2 reads FYNNEI. V was clipped by 4 bases and J by 6 bases, with 12 bases between them. The CDR3 loop spans 14 amino acids.

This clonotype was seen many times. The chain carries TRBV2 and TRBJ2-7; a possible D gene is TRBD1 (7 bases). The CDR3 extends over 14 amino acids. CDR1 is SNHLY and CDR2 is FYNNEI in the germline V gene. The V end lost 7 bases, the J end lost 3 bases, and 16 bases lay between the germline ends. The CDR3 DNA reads TGTGCCAGCACCCAGGGGGGACCAAACTACGAGCAGTACTTC. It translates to CASTQGGPNYEQYF.

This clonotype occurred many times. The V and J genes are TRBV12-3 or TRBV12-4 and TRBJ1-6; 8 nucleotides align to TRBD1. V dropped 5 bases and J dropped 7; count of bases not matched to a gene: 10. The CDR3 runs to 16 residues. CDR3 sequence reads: CASSPLRGRGNSPLHF. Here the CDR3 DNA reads TGTGCCAGCAGTCCACTCAGGGGGCGAGGCAATTCACCCCTCCACTTT.

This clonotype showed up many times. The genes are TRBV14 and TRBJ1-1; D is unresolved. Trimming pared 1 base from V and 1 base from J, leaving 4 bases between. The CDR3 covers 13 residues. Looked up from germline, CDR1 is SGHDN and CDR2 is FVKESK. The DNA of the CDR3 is TGTGCCAGCAGCCAAGTCCGGAACACTGAAGCTTTCTTT. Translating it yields CASSQVRNTEAFF.